This section outlines one TCR beta chain sequence together with its context. The treatment is: oral pan-JAK inhibitor, 5-10 mg twice daily. It was cDNA, reverse transcribed from extracted RNA, that served as the sequencing template. Profiling relied on immunoSEQ multiplex PCR, and the TCRdb table lists in-frame clones only, not all of them. The sample has more than 200,000 clones, 40% to 45% seen once. The data are from a study of CD8+ T cells in alopecia areata. The CDR3 spans 16 residues. CDR1 and CDR2 (germline): SGHRS, YFSETQ. Trimming cost V 0 bases and J 2 bases, with 11 bases left between them. The source was CD4+ T cells sorted from blood, collected around week 36, from a patient treated with tofacitinib. The sequence came from a human donor with alopecia areata. The V gene is TRBV5-1, the J gene TRBJ2-2, with D tentatively TRBD2 (6 bases). The CDR3 DNA sequence: TGCGCCAGCAGCTTGGTGGGAGGCCTAAACACCGGGGAGCTGTTTTTT. Residues: CASSLVGGLNTGELFF.